This TCR beta chain was documented in a study of T cell repertoires in cytomegalovirus infection. In the study overall: Evidence of both CMV infection and a matching HLA type came from public TCR beta signatures. Study results and caveats: Predominance within the ex vivo response was attributable to HLA-C-restricted CMV-specific TCR beta clonotypes. Carriers of CMV plus the relevant HLA were identified by cumulative public TCR beta family frequency.

This clonotype was seen a single time. Its specificity is not known. TCRdb independently ran MiXCR on the reads; one entry per CDR3 protein. The table has nearly 450,000 distinct CDR3 sequences, under 40% seen once; the top ten hold 12% to 15%. This CDR3 comprises 14 residues. The germline gives CDR1 ENHRY, CDR2 SYGVKD. The V segment lost 4 bases and the J segment 9 bases; nucleotides outside the gene matches: 6. This chain connects TRBV10-3 to TRBJ2-1; 10 nucleotides line up with TRBD1. The sequence was collected from a human donor in good health (CMV status not recorded). Some clones in this sample may be carry-over from other donors' samples. Input material: PBMCs. As DNA, the CDR3 is TGTGCCATCAGTGGACAGGGGGCGGGGGGTGAGCAGTTCTTC. Its protein is CAISGQGAGGEQFF.